This TCR beta chain was sequenced for a study of Graves' ophthalmopathy and Graves' hyperthyroidism. Whole-study context: Cases classed as stable hyperthyroidism had no ophthalmopathy within 18 months of follow-up.

Germline CDR1 SGHRS, CDR2 YFSETQ. V was clipped by 4 bases and J by 3 bases, with 17 bases between them. The CDR3 has 15 amino acids. Findings of the study overall: Ophthalmopathy progression cases were predicted by the model with approximately 71% sensitivity and 72.22% specificity. From stable hyperthyroidism, ophthalmopathy was separated by a 13-signature model with 85% to 90% sensitivity and roughly 84% specificity.

This clonotype was recorded many times. Its antigen remains unidentified. Amplification from RNA transcripts yielded the TCR beta CDR3 regions. In the first round, RT-PCR was carried out with HTBI primers, and a multiplex PCR formed the second round. Via MiXCR, TCRdb re-called the multiplex PCR reads, giving one row per CDR3 protein. The sample lists about 550,000 distinct CDR3 sequences, under 45% occurring once. No donor had other autoimmune disease, uncontrolled infection, pregnancy or lactation. The rearrangement uses TRBV5-1 and TRBJ2-7, with a tentative D call TRBD2 (6 bases). The sequencing input was peripheral blood or thyroid tissue (not recorded which). The source of this sequence is an adult man with Graves' hyperthyroidism. CDR3 loop: CASSPTTGGNYEQYF. The CDR3 DNA sequence: TGCGCCAGCAGCCCTACAACCGGAGGGAACTACGAGCAGTACTTC.